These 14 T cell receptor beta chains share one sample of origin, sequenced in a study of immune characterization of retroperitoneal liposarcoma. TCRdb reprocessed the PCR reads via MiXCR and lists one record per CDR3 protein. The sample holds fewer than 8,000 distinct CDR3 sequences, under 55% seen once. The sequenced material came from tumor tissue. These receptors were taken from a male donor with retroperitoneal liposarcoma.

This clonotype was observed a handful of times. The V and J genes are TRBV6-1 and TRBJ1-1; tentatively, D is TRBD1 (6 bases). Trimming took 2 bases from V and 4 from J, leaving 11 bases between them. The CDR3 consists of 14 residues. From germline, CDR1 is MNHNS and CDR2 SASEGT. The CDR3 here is CASSEQGTSTEAFF. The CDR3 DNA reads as TGTGCCAGCAGTGAACAGGGGACAAGCACTGAAGCTTTCTTT.

The CDR3 DNA reads TGTGCCAGCACTCTGAACGGGGTGGCAGGGCGATACTTC. This codes for CASTLNGVAGRYF. The rearrangement uses TRBV6-1 and TRBJ2-7; perhaps D is TRBD1 or TRBD2 (5 bases each). The CDR3 loop spans 13 amino acids. Trimming shortened V by 7 bases and J by 13 bases, and 23 bases separated the two germline ends. Per germline, CDR1 MNHNS and CDR2 SASEGT.

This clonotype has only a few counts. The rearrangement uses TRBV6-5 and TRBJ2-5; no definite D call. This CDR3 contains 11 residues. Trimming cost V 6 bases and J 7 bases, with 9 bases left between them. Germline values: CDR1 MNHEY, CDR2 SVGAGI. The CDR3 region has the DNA TGTGCCAGCAGCCAAGGACGGACCCAGTACTTC. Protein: CASSQGRTQYF.

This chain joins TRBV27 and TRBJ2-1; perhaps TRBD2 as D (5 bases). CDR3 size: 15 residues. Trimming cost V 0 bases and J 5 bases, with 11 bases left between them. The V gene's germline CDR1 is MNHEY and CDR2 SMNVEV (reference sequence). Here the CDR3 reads CASSLSGSGHNEQFF. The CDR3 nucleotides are TGTGCCAGCAGTTTATCGGGGAGTGGACACAATGAGCAGTTCTTC.

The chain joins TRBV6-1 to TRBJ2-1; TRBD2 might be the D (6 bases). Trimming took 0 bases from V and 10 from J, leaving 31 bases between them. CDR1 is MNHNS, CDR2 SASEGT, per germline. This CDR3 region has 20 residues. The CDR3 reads CASSEAASPLFAGTPAEQFF. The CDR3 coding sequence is TGTGCCAGCAGTGAAGCGGCGAGTCCCCTCTTTGCGGGGACCCCGGCCGAGCAGTTCTTC.

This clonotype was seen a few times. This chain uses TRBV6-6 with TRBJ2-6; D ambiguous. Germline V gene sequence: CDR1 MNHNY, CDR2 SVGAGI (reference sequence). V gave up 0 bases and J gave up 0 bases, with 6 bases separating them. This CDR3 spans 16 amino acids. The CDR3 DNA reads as TGTGCCAGCAGTTACTCCCTCAACTCTGGGGCCAACGTCCTGACTTTC. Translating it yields CASSYSLNSGANVLTF.

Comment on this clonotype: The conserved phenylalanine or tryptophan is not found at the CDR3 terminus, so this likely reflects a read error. CDR3 in amino acids: CASRRGRGTGEETQYS. DNA for the CDR3: TGTGCCAGCAGGAGGGGGCGAGGGACTGGAGAAGAGACCCAGTACTCC. This rearrangement joins TRBV6-1 to TRBJ2-5; D is perhaps TRBD1 (7 bases). Germline loops: CDR1 MNHNS, CDR2 SASEGT. This CDR3 spans 16 amino acids. V was shortened by 6 bases and J by 3 bases, with 20 bases between the two germline ends.

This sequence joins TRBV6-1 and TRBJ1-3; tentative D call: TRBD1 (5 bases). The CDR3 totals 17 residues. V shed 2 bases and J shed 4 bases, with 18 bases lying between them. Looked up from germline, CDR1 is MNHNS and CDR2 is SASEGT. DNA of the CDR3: TGTGCCAGCAGTGAACCCCTCTCCAGGGTGGGAGGAAACACCATATATTTT. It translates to CASSEPLSRVGGNTIYF.

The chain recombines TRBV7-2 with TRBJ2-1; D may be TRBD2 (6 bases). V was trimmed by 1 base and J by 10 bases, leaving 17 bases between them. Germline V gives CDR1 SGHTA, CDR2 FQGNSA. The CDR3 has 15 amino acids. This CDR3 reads CASSLEMGGNYEQFF. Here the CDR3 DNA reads TGTGCCAGCAGCTTAGAGATGGGGGGAAACTACGAGCAGTTCTTC.

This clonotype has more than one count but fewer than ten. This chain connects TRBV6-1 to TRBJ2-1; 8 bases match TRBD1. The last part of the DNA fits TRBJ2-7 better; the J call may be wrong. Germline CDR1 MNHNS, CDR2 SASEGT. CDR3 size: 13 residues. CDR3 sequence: CASRQGEPYEQYF. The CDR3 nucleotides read TGTGCCAGCAGACAGGGGGAACCCTACGAGCAGTACTTC.

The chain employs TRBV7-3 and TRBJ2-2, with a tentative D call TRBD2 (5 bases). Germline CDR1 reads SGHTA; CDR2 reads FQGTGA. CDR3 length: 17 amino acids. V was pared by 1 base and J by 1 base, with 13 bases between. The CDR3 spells CASSLMGDPENTGELFF. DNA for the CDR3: TGTGCCAGCAGCTTAATGGGAGATCCGGAGAACACCGGGGAGCTGTTTTTT.

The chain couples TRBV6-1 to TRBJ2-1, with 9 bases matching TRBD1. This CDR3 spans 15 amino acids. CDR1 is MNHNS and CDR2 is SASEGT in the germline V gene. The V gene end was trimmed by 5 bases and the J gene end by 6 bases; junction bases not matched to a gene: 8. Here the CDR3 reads CASSQNRGLVNEQFF. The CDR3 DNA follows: TGTGCCAGCAGTCAAAACAGGGGGCTAGTCAATGAGCAGTTCTTC.

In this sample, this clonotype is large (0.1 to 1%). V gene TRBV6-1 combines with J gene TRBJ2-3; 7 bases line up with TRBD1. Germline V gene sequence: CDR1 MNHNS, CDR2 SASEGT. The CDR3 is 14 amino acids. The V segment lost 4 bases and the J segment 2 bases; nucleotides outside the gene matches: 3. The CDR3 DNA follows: TGTGCCAGCAGTGTTGACAGGGCCACAGATACGCAGTATTTT. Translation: CASSVDRATDTQYF.

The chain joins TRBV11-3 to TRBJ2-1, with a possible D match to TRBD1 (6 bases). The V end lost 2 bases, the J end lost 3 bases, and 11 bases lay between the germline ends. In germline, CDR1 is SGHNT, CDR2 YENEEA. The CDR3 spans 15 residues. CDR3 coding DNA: TGTGCCAGCAGCTTAAAGGGGGACCTCTACAATGAGCAGTTCTTC. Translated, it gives CASSLKGDLYNEQFF.